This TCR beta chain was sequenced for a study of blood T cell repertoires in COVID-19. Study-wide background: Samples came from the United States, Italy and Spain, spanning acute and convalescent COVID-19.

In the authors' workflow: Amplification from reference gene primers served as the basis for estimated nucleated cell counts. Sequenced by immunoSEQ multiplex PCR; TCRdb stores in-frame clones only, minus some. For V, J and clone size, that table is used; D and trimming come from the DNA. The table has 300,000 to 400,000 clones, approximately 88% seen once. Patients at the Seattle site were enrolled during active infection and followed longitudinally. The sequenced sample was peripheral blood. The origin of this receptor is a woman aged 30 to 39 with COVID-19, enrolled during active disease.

CDR3 residues: CATSGLDGYTF. CDR3 coding DNA: TGTGCCACCAGTGGCCTAGATGGCTACACCTTC. This sequence joins TRBV24-1 and TRBJ1-2; D gene uncertain. V was trimmed by 5 bases and J by 6 bases, leaving 6 bases between them. The germline V gene encodes CDR1 KGHDR and CDR2 SFDVKD. This CDR3 is built from 11 residues.